The source of this TCR beta chain is a study of T-cell reconstitution after alpha-beta-depleted transplantation in children (dated by TCRdb to 2016 to 2017). Regarding the research as a whole: Using TCR repertoire profiling, the study quantitatively followed how T-cell immune reconstitution unfolded in children after TCRalphabeta/CD19-depleted allogeneic hematopoietic cell transplantation. Study-wide conclusions, independent of this receptor: The frequencies of hyperexpanded clones fell over the following months, and after one year, T-cell counts and TCRbeta diversity were mostly attributed to newly produced T cells. About two months after transplant, the apparently early recovery of alphabetaT-cell counts reportedly depended on just several hundred clones that had expanded rapidly and came from non-depleted graft cells. In some patients, the high TCRbeta diversity seen at day 60 was put down to recipient T cells and intrathymic progenitors that had survived conditioning.

The V end gives up 5 bases and the J end 2 bases, leaving 2 bases in the junction not matched to a gene. CDR1 and CDR2, per the germline V gene (reference sequence), are SEHNR and FQNEAQ. The CDR3 measures 15 amino acids from cysteine to phenylalanine. Of all the DNA, just the CDR3 is kept, 45 bases in frame from base 1. This clonotype was seen repeatedly, ten times or more. What antigen it recognizes has not been identified. No qualities accompany the bases; no much larger clone lies one base away. The library came from PCR. Instrument on record: Illumina HiSeq 2500. TCR library preparation used molecular barcoding, with unique molecular identifiers applied to normalize quantification of the TCRbeta repertoire. TCRdb handled the public reads itself, with Q25 trimming in fastp and clone calling in MiXCR, and kept productive beta chains. Merged by CDR3 protein, the rows form single entries marked with the most common genes and DNA. The table for this sample lists around 18,000 distinct CDR3 sequences; about 4.7% of them were counted only once. 5.5% to 7.5% of the sample comes from the top ten.

The sample's treatment or condition label is to be understood as: allogeneic hematopoietic cell transplantation with graft depleted of TCRalphabeta T cells and CD19 B cells. Transplant recipients were children who received TCRalphabeta/CD19-depleted allogeneic hematopoietic cell grafts. The source of this sequence is a boy between 10 and 17 years old with acute lymphoblastic leukemia, due to receive a stem cell transplant. The V and J genes are TRBV7-9 and TRBJ2-5, with TRBD2 identical over 13 junction bases. This material consisted of PBMCs, taken before TCRalphabeta/CD19-depleted stem cell transplant. This receptor has the CDR3 CASSKGLAGQETQYF. The nucleotide sequence reads TGTGCCAGCAGCAAGGGACTAGCGGGACAAGAGACCCAGTACTTC.